The 20 T cell receptor beta chains given below trace back to one sample, sequenced in a study of identical twins. One entry per CDR3 protein results from TCRdb running MiXCR on the 5' RACE reads. The profile shows fewer than 550,000 distinct CDR3 sequences, roughly 13% of them singletons. The data also belong to a second study, concerning yellow fever vaccine responses in identical twins.

The source material was CD4+ T cells sorted from blood. The receptors were gathered from a woman younger than 30 in good health.

This clonotype has just a few counts. V usage is TRBV4-3 and J usage is TRBJ2-5, with D tentatively TRBD1 (7 bases). The CDR3 extends over 15 amino acids. With 0 bases removed from V and 7 bases from J, the gap between germline ends came to 15 bases. From germline, CDR1 is LGHNA and CDR2 YSLEER. The DNA of the CDR3 is TGCGCCAGCAGCCAAGAGGGGACAGAGGGAGGGACCCAGTACTTC. Its translation: CASSQEGTEGGTQYF.

For this clonotype: This sequence may be a read error, since a much larger clone differs from it by one base. CDR3 nucleotide sequence: TGCTGTGCTAGAGATTCTAGCGGATTCTACAATGAGCAGTTCTTC. This codes for CCARDSSGFYNEQFF. V is TRBV20-1 and J is TRBJ2-1; 7 nucleotides line up with TRBD2. Per germline, CDR1 DFQATT and CDR2 SNEGSKA (reference sequence). The length of the CDR3 is 15 residues.

This sequence joins TRBV2 and TRBJ1-2; D is unresolved. The CDR3 loop spans 15 amino acids. The V end was cut by 5 bases, the J end by 4 bases, with 17 bases between. CDR1 is SNHLY and CDR2 is FYNNEI in the germline V gene. CDR3 in amino acids: CASSTNVGGAYGYTF. CDR3 nucleotide sequence: TGTGCCAGCAGTACAAACGTGGGCGGCGCCTATGGCTACACCTTC.

This sequence joins TRBV12-3 or TRBV12-4 and TRBJ1-2; 8 nucleotides agree with TRBD1. Trimming cost V 6 bases and J 3 bases; bases outside gene matches: 9. The CDR3 loop spans 15 amino acids. This CDR3 is CASRRGTGNHYGYTF. The CDR3 bases are TGTGCCAGCAGGCGGGGGACAGGCAACCACTATGGCTACACCTTC.

The chain links TRBV5-1 to TRBJ2-3, with D possibly matching TRBD2 (5 bases). The CDR3 covers 18 residues. Germline loops: CDR1 SGHRS, CDR2 YFSETQ. Trimming shortened V by 0 bases and J by 0 bases, and 17 bases separated the two germline ends. The CDR3 region is CASSLGVLPGTSTDTQYF. Here the CDR3 DNA reads TGCGCCAGCAGCTTGGGGGTCTTGCCGGGAACTAGCACAGATACGCAGTATTTT.

Turning to this clonotype: The junction shows a germline mismatch at one end, possibly a read error. This chain uses TRBV12-3 or TRBV12-4 with TRBJ2-7, with 12 bases that match TRBD2. The CDR3 runs 19 residues. The CDR3 loop is CASCLNKASGRAPRREQYF. Written as DNA, the CDR3 is TGTGCCAGCTGTTTAAATAAAGCTAGCGGGAGGGCCCCCCGACGCGAGCAGTACTTC.

There are many counts of this clonotype. The V and J genes are TRBV29-1 and TRBJ2-7, with 9 bases fitting TRBD1. The CDR3 covers 15 residues. V lost 1 base to trimming and J lost 4 bases; unmatched junction nucleotides: 8. CDR1 and CDR2 (germline): SQVTM, ANQGSEA. CDR3 sequence reads: CSVEVQGAGVYEQYF. Here the CDR3 DNA reads TGCAGCGTTGAAGTACAGGGGGCAGGAGTTTACGAGCAGTACTTC.

This clonotype was observed many times. This chain uses TRBV6-6 with TRBJ2-7; D is unclear. The CDR3 has 13 residues. V was pared by 5 bases and J by 2 bases, with 10 bases between. Germline CDR1 and CDR2: MNHNY and SVGAGI (reference sequence). CDR3 in DNA: TGTGCCAGCAGTCCCCGACTTACCTACGAGCAGTACTTC. Translation: CASSPRLTYEQYF.

This clonotype was detected a few times. This chain links TRBV19 with TRBJ2-1; D not certain. This CDR3 comprises 13 residues. V lost 3 bases to trimming and J lost 6 bases, with 9 bases between them. Germline V gene sequence: CDR1 LNHDA, CDR2 SQIVND (reference sequence). CDR3 in amino acids: CASSIQSTNEQFF. The CDR3 DNA follows: TGTGCCAGTAGTATCCAGAGCACCAATGAGCAGTTCTTC.

This clonotype showed up many times. The chain uses TRBV24-1 and TRBJ2-3, with a tentative D call TRBD2 (6 bases). Trimming took off 4 bases at V and 2 bases at J, with 21 bases between the two ends. The length of the CDR3 is 18 residues. Germline CDR1 reads KGHDR; CDR2 reads SFDVKD. CDR3 loop: CATSDRTGLEQFTDTQYF. In nucleotides, the CDR3 is TGTGCCACCAGTGACAGGACGGGACTCGAGCAATTCACAGATACGCAGTATTTT.

A note on this clonotype: This could be a read error, since a much larger clone is one nucleotide away. The rearrangement uses TRBV4-2 and TRBJ2-1; 8 bases match TRBD2. Germline V gene lookup returns CDR1 LGHNA and CDR2 YNFKEQ. The CDR3 is made up of 16 amino acids. With V trimmed by 0 bases and J by 5 bases, 6 bases remained unmatched. The CDR3 protein is CASSQEGLAGHNEQFF. Here the CDR3 DNA reads TGTGCCAGCAGCCAAGAAGGTCTAGCGGGCCACAATGAGCAGTTCTTC.

This clonotype was picked up a small number of times. The V call is TRBV3-1, the J call TRBJ2-7; 7 bases are shared with TRBD1. V trimming: 0 bases; J trimming: 3 bases; junction bases outside the gene matches: 2. The CDR3 consists of 14 residues. Germline values: CDR1 LGHDT, CDR2 YNNKEL (reference sequence). The CDR3 coding sequence is TGTGCCAGCAGCCAAGACCCAGGGGGCTACGAGCAGTACTTC. Translated, it gives CASSQDPGGYEQYF.

This clonotype appeared a few times. The gene calls are TRBV24-1 and TRBJ2-3, with D hard to call. This CDR3 region has 13 residues. Trimming cost V 2 bases and J 5 bases, with 7 bases left between them. Germline V gene sequence: CDR1 KGHDR, CDR2 SFDVKD. CDR3 protein: CATSDSARDTQYF. Here the CDR3 DNA reads TGTGCCACCAGTGATTCGGCCCGAGATACGCAGTATTTT.

The chain has TRBV9 and TRBJ2-5; D unresolved. CDR1 is SGDLS, CDR2 YYNGEE, per germline. The V end lost 0 bases, the J end lost 1 base, and 7 bases lay between the germline ends. This CDR3 is 14 amino acids long. CDR3 region: CASSVGAAQETQYF. The CDR3 DNA is TGTGCCAGCAGCGTAGGGGCGGCCCAAGAGACCCAGTACTTC.

The V and J genes are TRBV20-1 and TRBJ2-5, with D possibly being TRBD2 (6 bases). CDR3 size: 15 residues. Per germline, CDR1 DFQATT and CDR2 SNEGSKA (reference sequence). Between the trimmed V and J ends, which lost 0 bases and 3 bases, there was a span of 14 bases. As DNA, the CDR3 is TGCAGTGCTAGAGATTCGGACTATCCTAAAGAGACCCAGTACTTC. Translated: CSARDSDYPKETQYF.

V is TRBV20-1 and J is TRBJ2-1, with 8 nucleotides matching TRBD2. Germline loops: CDR1 DFQATT, CDR2 SNEGSKA (reference sequence). CDR3 length: 15 residues. Trimming removed 0 bases from V and 9 bases from J; junction bases left unmatched: 10. CDR3: CSARDGGLVLFEQFF. The CDR3 DNA is TGCAGTGCTAGAGATGGGGGACTAGTACTTTTTGAGCAGTTCTTC.

The gene calls are TRBV10-3 and TRBJ2-3, with D unresolved. This CDR3 is built from 11 residues. Trimming removed 4 bases at V and 5 bases at J, with 4 bases between. Germline assignment: CDR1 ENHRY and CDR2 SYGVKD. The CDR3 sequence: CAISVRDTQYF. Here the CDR3 DNA reads TGTGCCATCAGTGTCAGAGATACGCAGTATTTT.

This clonotype showed up many times. The chain couples TRBV15 to TRBJ2-5, with TRBD2 identical over 9 bases. The CDR3 runs 16 residues. Trimming at V came to 5 bases and at J to 7 bases, leaving 14 bases not matched to a gene. The germline gives CDR1 LNHNV, CDR2 YYDKDF (reference sequence). CDR3 nucleotide sequence: TGTGCCACCAGCGTAGGCTTTAGCGGGAGTGAGGGGACCCAGTACTTC. Encoded protein: CATSVGFSGSEGTQYF.

This rearrangement joins TRBV30 to TRBJ2-2, with D hard to call. Trimming took 0 bases from V and 5 from J, leaving 7 bases between them. The CDR3 is made up of 13 amino acids. Germline CDR1 and CDR2: GTSNPN and SVGIG (reference sequence). The CDR3 spells CAWSVQGTGELFF. The CDR3 DNA reads TGTGCCTGGAGTGTACAAGGGACCGGGGAGCTGTTTTTT. Filled out from reference TRBV30 and TRBJ2-2, the complete variable domain reads SQTIHQWPATLVQPVGSPLSLECTVEGTSNPNLYWYRQAAGRGLQLLFYSVGIGQISSEVPQNLSASRPQDRQFILSSKKLLLSDSGFYLCAWSVQGTGELFFGEGSRLTVL.

The chain has TRBV5-1 and TRBJ2-2; D not certain. The CDR3 loop spans 17 amino acids. Trimming shortened V by 2 bases and J by 1 base, and 15 bases separated the two germline ends. The germline CDR1 and CDR2 sequences are SGHRS and YFSETQ. This chain's CDR3 is CASSLPIDNLNTGELFF. The CDR3, as DNA: TGCGCCAGCAGCTTACCTATCGACAACCTGAACACCGGGGAGCTGTTTTTT.